These 28 T cell receptor beta chains share one sample of origin, sequenced in a study of cytotoxic CD8 clonotypes in ibrutinib-treated CLL. Here immunoSEQ multiplex PCR was the method, and the copy in TCRdb shows in-frame clones only, minus some. The profile shows about 300,000 clones, roughly 76% of them singletons. Material: PBMCs, obtained at disease progression, from a patient treated with ibrutinib. These receptors all stem from a human donor with chronic lymphocytic leukemia.

This clone has a handful of counts. The chain links TRBV29-1 to TRBJ2-7, with 7 bases fitting TRBD1. The CDR3 contains 11 residues. V lost 7 bases to trimming and J lost 10 bases; unmatched junction nucleotides: 10. The germline V gene encodes CDR1 SQVTM and CDR2 ANQGSEA. For the CDR3, the DNA is TGCAGCGCTGCGGACAGGCGGGTTCAGTACTTC. Amino acid sequence: CSAADRRVQYF.

This clone was picked up a small number of times. The gene calls are TRBV2 and TRBJ2-7; either TRBD1 or TRBD2 may fit D (6 bases each). CDR3 length: 13 amino acids. Trimming removed 2 bases from V and 6 bases from J, with 11 bases in between. The V gene's germline CDR1 is SNHLY and CDR2 FYNNEI. In DNA form, the CDR3 reads TGTGCCAGCAGTGAAAAAGGAGGGGGCGAGCAGTACTTC. Translation gives CASSEKGGGEQYF. Drawing the rest from reference TRBV2 and TRBJ2-7, the complete variable domain is EPEVTQTPSHQVTQMGQEVILRCVPISNHLYFYWYRQILGQKVEFLVSFYNNEISEKSEIFDDQFSVERPDGSNFTLKIRSTKLEDSAMYFCASSEKGGGEQYFGPGTRLTVT.

This chain links TRBV6-1 with TRBJ2-1, with TRBD1 as a possible D gene (5 bases). The length of the CDR3 is 15 residues. Between the trimmed V and J ends, which lost 3 bases and 2 bases, there was a span of 11 bases. Germline V gene data show CDR1 as MNHNS and CDR2 as SASEGT. As DNA, the CDR3 is TGTGCCAGCAGTGAGACAGCTTGGACCTACAATGAGCAGTTCTTC. Protein product: CASSETAWTYNEQFF.

The sample holds a few counts of this clone. J is TRBJ1-3 and V is TRBV7-9; TRBD1 is a possible D gene (5 bases). Germline V lookup: CDR1 SEHNR, CDR2 FQNEAQ (reference sequence). The CDR3 covers 18 residues. V lost 4 bases, J lost 2 bases, and 21 bases lay in between. CDR3 loop: CASSSARDLGRAGNTIYF. The CDR3 DNA reads TGTGCCAGCAGCTCTGCGCGGGACCTCGGAAGGGCTGGAAACACCATATATTTT.

This chain connects TRBV29-1 to TRBJ2-7; D gene uncertain. The V gene's germline CDR1 is SQVTM and CDR2 ANQGSEA. The CDR3 is made up of 13 amino acids. The V end lost 0 bases, the J end lost 5 bases, and 11 bases lay between the germline ends. The CDR3 protein is CSVEDMERDEQYF. As DNA, the CDR3 is TGCAGCGTTGAAGACATGGAAAGGGACGAGCAGTACTTC.

V gene TRBV11-3 combines with J gene TRBJ2-2; D is uncertain. The CDR3 contains 15 residues. Looked up from germline, CDR1 is SGHNT and CDR2 is YENEEA. V was cut by 1 base and J by 3 bases, with 9 bases left in between. The DNA for the CDR3 is TGTGCCAGCAGCTTAGGGCTCCCAGACACCGGGGAGCTGTTTTTT. It is translated as CASSLGLPDTGELFF. The whole variable domain, filled in from reference TRBV11-3 and TRBJ2-2, reads EAGVVQSPRYKIIEKKQPVAFWCNPISGHNTLYWYLQNLGQGPELLIRYENEEAVDDSQLPKDRFSAERLKGVDSTLKIQPAELGDSAVYLCASSLGLPDTGELFFGEGSRLTVL.

This chain uses TRBV29-1 with TRBJ2-5; possibly TRBD2 for D (7 bases). Looked up from germline, CDR1 is SQVTM and CDR2 is ANQGSEA. The CDR3 loop spans 13 amino acids. Deletions cut 7 bases from V and 5 bases from J, with 17 bases between. The CDR3 nucleotides read TGCAGCGGGTTCGGGGGGCCCTGGGAGACCCAGTACTTC. Translating gives CSGFGGPWETQYF. Using reference TRBV29-1 and TRBJ2-5 for the parts outside the CDR3, the full variable domain is SAVISQKPSRDICQRGTSLTIQCQVDSQVTMMFWYRQQPGQSLTLIATANQGSEATYESGFVIDKFPISRPNLTFSTLTVSNMSPEDSSIYLCSGFGGPWETQYFGPGTRLLVL.

This clone has a single count. The chain uses TRBV7-2 and TRBJ2-7; the match to TRBD2 covers 7 bases. The junction had 9 bases not matched to a gene; V was cut back by 4 bases and J by 3 bases. Germline V CDR1 and CDR2: SGHTA, FQGNSA. The CDR3 is 15 residues long. Written as DNA, the CDR3 is TGTGCCAGCAGCTCTAAAATCCTAGCGGACTACGAGCAGTACTTC. Translating it yields CASSSKILADYEQYF.

This clone was picked up one time. The chain's CDR3 is CASSVQGAQETQYF. The CDR3 DNA reads TGCGCCAGCAGCGTACAGGGGGCCCAAGAGACCCAGTACTTC. The chain couples TRBV5-1 to TRBJ2-5; 9 positions agree with TRBD1. Germline trimming cut 4 bases from V and 1 base from J; bases unmatched to any gene: 2. Germline CDR1 reads SGHRS; CDR2 reads YFSETQ. The CDR3 is made up of 14 amino acids.

The V call is TRBV15, the J call TRBJ2-5; D not resolved. The CDR3 contains 14 residues. V was clipped by 3 bases and J by 3 bases, with 11 bases between them. Germline CDR1 reads LNHNV; CDR2 reads YYDKDF (reference sequence). In DNA form, the CDR3 reads TGTGCCACCAGCAGTGGCTCACGGGAAGAGACCCAGTACTTC. Its protein is CATSSGSREETQYF. Complete variable domain (other parts from reference TRBV15 and TRBJ2-5): DAMVIQNPRYQVTQFGKPVTLSCSQTLNHNVMYWYQQKSSQAPKLLFHYYDKDFNNEADTPDNFQSRRPNTSFCFLDIRSPGLGDTAMYLCATSSGSREETQYFGPGTRLLVL.

This clone appeared a single time. The J gene is TRBJ2-6, the V gene TRBV6-1; perhaps TRBD2 as D (6 bases). The CDR3 contains 16 residues. V lost 4 bases and J lost 1, with 11 bases in between. Germline values: CDR1 MNHNS, CDR2 SASEGT. The CDR3 spells CASSVPGLSGANVLTF. CDR3 nucleotides: TGTGCCAGCAGTGTTCCTGGACTATCTGGGGCCAACGTCCTGACTTTC.

This clone was counted only a few times. The chain carries TRBV30 and TRBJ2-3, with D perhaps TRBD2 (6 bases). In germline, CDR1 is GTSNPN, CDR2 SVGIG (reference sequence). There are 12 residues in the CDR3. This CDR3 reads CEAGPGTDTQYF. Written as DNA, the CDR3 is TGTGAGGCGGGACCCGGCACAGATACGCAGTATTTT.

This clone has more than one count but fewer than ten. The V and J genes are TRBV28 and TRBJ2-3; D is ambiguous. With 7 bases removed from V and 2 bases from J, the gap between germline ends came to 7 bases. Looked up from germline, CDR1 is MDHEN and CDR2 is SYDVKM. The CDR3 has 12 residues. The CDR3 DNA reads TGTGCCAGCACTCAGAACACAGATACGCAGTATTTT. Protein sequence: CASTQNTDTQYF.

The chain combines TRBV5-1 with TRBJ1-1; a weak D match, TRBD1 (5 bases). V lost 4 bases and J 8 bases, leaving 15 bases between the germline ends. Germline V lookup: CDR1 SGHRS, CDR2 YFSETQ. This CDR3 contains 13 residues. The DNA for the CDR3 is TGCGCCAGCAGCCTACCGGGACGGTCCGAAGCTTTCTTT. It is translated as CASSLPGRSEAFF.

The chain employs TRBV10-3 and TRBJ2-7, with 11 bases lining up with TRBD2. CDR3 length equals 17 residues. CDR1 and CDR2 (germline): ENHRY, SYGVKD. V lost 10 bases and J lost 0; bases outside the gene matches: 14. CDR3: CATADGRLAGFSYEQYF. The CDR3, as DNA: TGTGCCACCGCCGACGGTCGACTAGCGGGATTCTCCTACGAGCAGTACTTC.

In this sample, this clone turned up many times. The V and J genes are TRBV5-4 and TRBJ2-7; TRBD1 is a possible D gene (6 bases). The germline V gene has CDR1 SGHNT and CDR2 YYREEE (reference sequence). The CDR3 totals 13 residues. V lost 4 bases to trimming and J lost 6 bases, with 14 bases between them. CDR3 sequence: CASSLRGSGEQYF. CDR3 coding DNA: TGTGCCAGCAGCCTCAGGGGCTCGGGCGAGCAGTACTTC.

Only a few counts were recorded for this clone. The chain carries TRBV7-2 and TRBJ1-3; possibly TRBD1 for D (5 bases). CDR3 length: 14 amino acids. V was pared by 5 bases and J by 3 bases, with 11 bases between. Germline CDR1 and CDR2: SGHTA and FQGNSA. The CDR3 is CASSAVGGGNTIYF. The CDR3 coding sequence is TGTGCCAGCAGCGCGGTGGGGGGTGGAAACACCATATATTTT.

The chain is built from TRBV5-1 and TRBJ1-3; 9 nucleotides agree with TRBD1. Germline V gene sequence: CDR1 SGHRS, CDR2 YFSETQ. This CDR3 is built from 17 residues. The junction had 7 bases not matched to a gene; V was cut back by 0 bases and J by 3 bases. The CDR3 region is CASSLVQQGALGNTIYF. For the CDR3, the DNA is TGCGCCAGCAGCTTGGTGCAACAGGGGGCGCTTGGAAACACCATATATTTT.

This clone was observed a single time. The rearrangement joins TRBV28 to TRBJ2-3, with 7 nucleotides matching TRBD2. The CDR3 loop spans 14 amino acids. V was pared by 3 bases and J by 3 bases, with 3 bases of the junction left unmatched. The germline V gene encodes CDR1 MDHEN and CDR2 SYDVKM. The CDR3 protein is CASSFSGGTDTQYF. In nucleotides, the CDR3 is TGTGCCAGCAGTTTCTCGGGGGGAACAGATACGCAGTATTTT. The full variable domain, with the rest looked up from reference TRBV28 and TRBJ2-3, is DVKVTQSSRYLVKRTGEKVFLECVQDMDHENMFWYRQDPGLGLRLIYFSYDVKMKEKGDIPEGYSVSREKKERFSLILESASTNQTSMYLCASSFSGGTDTQYFGPGTRLTVL.

This clone was detected a few times. The chain carries TRBV27 and TRBJ2-7, with 9 bases lining up with TRBD1. This CDR3 contains 15 residues. Germline values: CDR1 MNHEY, CDR2 SMNVEV (reference sequence). The V and J ends lost 6 bases and 3 bases, in that order; junction bases with no gene match: 9. CDR3 protein: CASSRKPGQGYEQYF. In nucleotides, the CDR3 is TGTGCCAGCAGCCGGAAACCGGGACAGGGCTACGAGCAGTACTTC.

The table lists this clone with a few counts. The chain links TRBV5-4 to TRBJ2-7; 7 positions match TRBD2. The CDR3 extends over 13 amino acids. Germline V gene sequence: CDR1 SGHNT, CDR2 YYREEE (reference sequence). Germline trimming cut 1 base from V and 7 bases from J; bases unmatched to any gene: 5. The CDR3 reads CASSLWGGREQYF. The DNA for the CDR3 is TGTGCCAGCAGCTTGTGGGGAGGGAGGGAGCAGTACTTC.

The V call is TRBV11-2, the J call TRBJ1-1, with 7 bases aligning to TRBD1. The ends lost 4 bases at V and 4 bases at J; junction bases unmatched: 9. CDR1 and CDR2 from the germline V gene are SGHAT and FQNNGV. This CDR3 has 15 residues. The CDR3 spells CASSSQGTSGTEAFF. The CDR3, as DNA: TGTGCCAGCAGCTCACAGGGGACCTCTGGCACTGAAGCTTTCTTT. The full variable domain, with the rest looked up from reference TRBV11-2 and TRBJ1-1, is EAGVAQSPRYKIIEKRQSVAFWCNPISGHATLYWYQQILGQGPKLLIQFQNNGVVDDSQLPKDRFSAERLKGVDSTLKIQPAKLEDSAVYLCASSSQGTSGTEAFFGQGTRLTVV.

This clone was observed a few times. V usage is TRBV4-1 and J usage is TRBJ1-5, with D maybe TRBD1 (5 bases). Germline values: CDR1 MGHRA, CDR2 YSYEKL. V gave up 3 bases and J gave up 4 bases, with 10 bases separating them. The CDR3 runs to 14 residues. This CDR3 reads CASSQAGGNQPQHF. CDR3 DNA sequence: TGCGCCAGCAGCCAGGCGGGGGGGAATCAGCCCCAGCATTTT.

This chain links TRBV4-1 with TRBJ1-5, with no clear D. The CDR3 contains 16 residues. Trimming removed 3 bases at V and 3 bases at J, with 15 bases between. Germline lookup yields CDR1 MGHRA and CDR2 YSYEKL. In nucleotides, the CDR3 is TGCGCCAGCAGCCAGAAGGCAACGAACTTCAATCAGCCCCAGCATTTT. It yields the protein CASSQKATNFNQPQHF.

At least ten counts were recorded for this clone. The chain uses TRBV19 and TRBJ2-1, with D tentatively TRBD1 or TRBD2 (5 bases each). In germline, CDR1 is LNHDA, CDR2 SQIVND (reference sequence). The CDR3 totals 12 residues. V shed 5 bases and J shed 5 bases, with 7 bases lying between them. CDR3 coding DNA: TGTGCCAGTAGTTTGGGGGACAATGAGCAGTTCTTC. It yields the protein CASSLGDNEQFF.

The CDR3 coding sequence is TGTGCCATCTATAGCCCACGCTATGGCTACACCTTC. The encoded protein is CAIYSPRYGYTF. This rearrangement joins TRBV11-1 to TRBJ1-2; D remains unclear. V was shortened by 10 bases and J by 4 bases, with 13 bases between the two germline ends. Looked up from germline, CDR1 is SGHAT and CDR2 is FQDESV (reference sequence). The CDR3 has 12 amino acids.

The V gene is TRBV5-4, the J gene TRBJ2-1; 11 nucleotides align to TRBD2. The CDR3 is 18 amino acids. Germline V gives CDR1 SGHNT, CDR2 YYREEE (reference sequence). The ends lost 1 base at V and 2 bases at J; junction bases unmatched: 8. The CDR3 here is CASSLPGASGRTYNEQFF. In nucleotides, the CDR3 is TGTGCCAGCAGCTTGCCCGGGGCTAGCGGGAGGACCTACAATGAGCAGTTCTTC. Based on the CDR3 plus reference TRBV5-4 and TRBJ2-1, the full variable domain is ETGVTQSPTHLIKTRGQQVTLRCSSQSGHNTVSWYQQALGQGPQFIFQYYREEENGRGNFPPRFSGLQFPNYSSELNVNALELDDSALYLCASSLPGASGRTYNEQFFGPGTRLTVL.

This clone was found a few times. The chain carries TRBV29-1 and TRBJ1-2; D remains ambiguous. The CDR3 covers 12 residues. Germline V gives CDR1 SQVTM, CDR2 ANQGSEA. Trimming shortened V by 5 bases and J by 9 bases, and 16 bases separated the two germline ends. CDR3 sequence: CSVRPGASRYTF. The CDR3 DNA follows: TGCAGCGTTCGGCCAGGTGCCTCGCGCTACACCTTC.